Given below is one T cell receptor beta chain in context. The antigen is not known. The repertoire was sequenced with immunoSEQ multiplex PCR; TCRdb's copy has only in-frame clones and lacks some. The table lists over 15,000 clones, roughly four fifths of them singletons. This entry is derived from a study of CD4+ T cells in melanoma. Study results and limitations: Reportedly, melanoma neoantigen-specific CD4+ T cells showed varied differentiation states.

From germline, CDR1 is SGDLS and CDR2 YYNGEE. This CDR3 has 16 amino acids. Germline trimming cut 4 bases from V and 3 bases from J; bases unmatched to any gene: 11. Material for sequencing was cells from a culture (not recorded whether cultured in vitro). The rearrangement uses TRBV9 and TRBJ1-2, with 8 bases aligning to TRBD1. The source of this sequence is a human donor with melanoma. The DNA of the CDR3 is TGTGCCAGCAGCTCCCAGGGGGCAGGGAAAGACTATGGCTACACCTTC. Its translation: CASSSQGAGKDYGYTF. The entire variable domain, with the rest obtained from reference TRBV9 and TRBJ1-2, is as follows: DSGVTQTPKHLITATGQRVTLRCSPRSGDLSVYWYQQSLDQGLQFLIQYYNGEERAKGNILERFSAQQFPDLHSELNLSSLELGDSALYFCASSSQGAGKDYGYTFGSGTRLTVV.